Detailed here is one TCR beta chain. This specimen belongs to a study of blood T cells in healthy people across ages. CDR1 SGHRS and CDR2 YFSETQ come from the germline V gene. V lost 3 bases to trimming and J lost 6 bases; unmatched junction nucleotides: 11. This CDR3 region has 16 residues. The study drew donors from healthy Caucasian individuals in Russia aged 6 to 90. PCR was performed a second time for about 7 to 12 cycles using a sample-barcoded 5' primer and a J-beta primer mix. TCRdb re-called the 5' RACE reads through MiXCR, storing one row per CDR3 protein. This sample has 1.5 million to 2 million distinct CDR3 sequences; approximately 32% occur once, and the top ten carry about 10%.

Sample: blood. The rearrangement links TRBV5-1 to TRBJ2-2, with 7 positions matching TRBD1. The sequence derives from a woman aged 25 to 39 in good health. Here the CDR3 DNA reads TGCGCCAGCAGCTATCCGGGTCCCCAGGGGGCCGGGGAGCTGTTTTTT. Translated: CASSYPGPQGAGELFF.